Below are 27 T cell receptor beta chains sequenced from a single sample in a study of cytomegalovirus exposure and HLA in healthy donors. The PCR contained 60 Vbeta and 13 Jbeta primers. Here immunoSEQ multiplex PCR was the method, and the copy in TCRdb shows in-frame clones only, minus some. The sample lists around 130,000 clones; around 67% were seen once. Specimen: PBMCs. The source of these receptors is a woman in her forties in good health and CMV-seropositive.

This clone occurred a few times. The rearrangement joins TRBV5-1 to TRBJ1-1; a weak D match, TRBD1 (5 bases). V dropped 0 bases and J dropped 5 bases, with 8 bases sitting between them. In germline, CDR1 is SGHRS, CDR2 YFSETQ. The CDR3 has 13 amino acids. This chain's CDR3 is CASSLGGHTEAFF. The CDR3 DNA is TGCGCCAGCAGCTTGGGGGGCCATACTGAAGCTTTCTTT. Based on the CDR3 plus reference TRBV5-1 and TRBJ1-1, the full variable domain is KAGVTQTPRYLIKTRGQQVTLSCSPISGHRSVSWYQQTPGQGLQFLFEYFSETQRNKGNFPGRFSGRQFSNSRSEMNVSTLELGDSALYLCASSLGGHTEAFFGQGTRLTVV.

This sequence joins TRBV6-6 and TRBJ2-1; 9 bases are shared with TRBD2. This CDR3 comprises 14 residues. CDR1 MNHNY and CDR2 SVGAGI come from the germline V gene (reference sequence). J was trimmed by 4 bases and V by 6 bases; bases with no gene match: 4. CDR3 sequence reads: CASSRTSDYNEQFF. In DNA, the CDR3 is TGTGCCAGCAGCCGGACTAGCGATTACAATGAGCAGTTCTTC.

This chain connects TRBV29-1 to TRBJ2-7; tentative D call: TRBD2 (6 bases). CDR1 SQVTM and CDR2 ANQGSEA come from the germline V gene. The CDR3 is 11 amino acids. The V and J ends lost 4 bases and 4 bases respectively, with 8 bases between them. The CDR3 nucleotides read TGCAGCGTTGGGGGAGGTTACGAGCAGTACTTC. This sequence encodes CSVGGGYEQYF.

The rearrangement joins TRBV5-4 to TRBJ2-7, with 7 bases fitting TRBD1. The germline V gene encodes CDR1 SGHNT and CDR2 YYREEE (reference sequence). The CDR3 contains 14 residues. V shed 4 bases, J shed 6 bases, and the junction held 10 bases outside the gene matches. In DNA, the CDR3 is TGTGCCAGCAGCCCCGGGACAGTTCTTCTCGAGCAGTACTTC. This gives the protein CASSPGTVLLEQYF.

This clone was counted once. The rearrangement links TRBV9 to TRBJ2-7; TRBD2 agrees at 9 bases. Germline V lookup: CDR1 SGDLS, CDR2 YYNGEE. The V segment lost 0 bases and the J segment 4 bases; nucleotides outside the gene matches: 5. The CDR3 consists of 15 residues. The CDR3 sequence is CASSVEAGGGYEQYF. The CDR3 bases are TGTGCCAGCAGCGTAGAGGCGGGAGGGGGGTACGAGCAGTACTTC.

CDR3 protein: CARAKGENTEAFF. The CDR3 bases are TGTGCCCGAGCCAAGGGGGAGAACACTGAAGCTTTCTTT. The chain is built from TRBV30 and TRBJ1-1; possible D gene TRBD1, 6 bases. V was trimmed by 8 bases and J by 1 base, leaving 14 bases between them. Germline V lookup: CDR1 GTSNPN, CDR2 SVGIG (reference sequence). The CDR3 covers 13 residues.

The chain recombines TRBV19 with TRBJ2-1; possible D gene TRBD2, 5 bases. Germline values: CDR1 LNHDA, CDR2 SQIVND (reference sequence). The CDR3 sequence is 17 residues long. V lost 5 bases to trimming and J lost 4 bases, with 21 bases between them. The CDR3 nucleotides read TGTGCCAGTAGTCCCCGTGAGCTAGCTTTTGCGTACAATGAGCAGTTCTTC. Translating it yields CASSPRELAFAYNEQFF.

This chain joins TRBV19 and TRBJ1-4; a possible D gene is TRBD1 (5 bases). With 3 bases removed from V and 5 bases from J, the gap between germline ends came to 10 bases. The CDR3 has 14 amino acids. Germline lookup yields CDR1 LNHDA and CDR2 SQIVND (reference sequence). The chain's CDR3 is CASSIGAGNEKLFF. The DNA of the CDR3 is TGTGCCAGTAGTATTGGGGCTGGGAATGAAAAACTGTTTTTT.

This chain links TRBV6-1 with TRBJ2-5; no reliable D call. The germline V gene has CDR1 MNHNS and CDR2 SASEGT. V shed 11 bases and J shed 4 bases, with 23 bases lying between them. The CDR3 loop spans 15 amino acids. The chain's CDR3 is CAGRVIAARRETQYF. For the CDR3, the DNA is TGTGCCGGGCGCGTGATCGCCGCCCGACGAGAGACCCAGTACTTC.

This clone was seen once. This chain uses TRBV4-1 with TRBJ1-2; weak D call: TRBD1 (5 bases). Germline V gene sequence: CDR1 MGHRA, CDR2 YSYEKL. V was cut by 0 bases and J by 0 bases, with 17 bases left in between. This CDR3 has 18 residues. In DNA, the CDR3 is TGCGCCAGCAGCCAAGATGGGGGACTACCTCTAGCTAACTATGGCTACACCTTC. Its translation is CASSQDGGLPLANYGYTF.

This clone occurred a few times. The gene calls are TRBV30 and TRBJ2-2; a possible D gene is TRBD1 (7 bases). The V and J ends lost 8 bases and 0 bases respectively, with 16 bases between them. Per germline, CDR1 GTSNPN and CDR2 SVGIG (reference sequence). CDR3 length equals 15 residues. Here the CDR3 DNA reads TGTGCCCGCCCCCGGGGGACAGCGAACACCGGGGAGCTGTTTTTT. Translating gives CARPRGTANTGELFF.

The CDR3 protein is CSVGQGGSWATTEAFF. The CDR3 bases are TGCAGCGTTGGCCAGGGAGGTTCCTGGGCGACCACTGAAGCTTTCTTT. The chain joins TRBV29-1 to TRBJ1-1, with D possibly being TRBD1 (5 bases). Trimming left V 4 bases short and J 4 bases short, with 22 bases between. Germline CDR1 SQVTM, CDR2 ANQGSEA. The CDR3 has 16 residues. The full variable domain, with the rest looked up from reference TRBV29-1 and TRBJ1-1, is SAVISQKPSRDICQRGTSLTIQCQVDSQVTMMFWYRQQPGQSLTLIATANQGSEATYESGFVIDKFPISRPNLTFSTLTVSNMSPEDSSIYLCSVGQGGSWATTEAFFGQGTRLTVV.

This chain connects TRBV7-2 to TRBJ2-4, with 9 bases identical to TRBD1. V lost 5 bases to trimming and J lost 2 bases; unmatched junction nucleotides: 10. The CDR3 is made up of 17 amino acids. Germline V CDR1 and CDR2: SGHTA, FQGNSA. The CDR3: CASSQGTGYETKNIQYF. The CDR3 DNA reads TGTGCCAGCAGCCAGGGGACAGGGTACGAAACCAAAAACATTCAGTACTTC.

CDR3 DNA: TGTGCCAGCAGCGTAGACAGAAGCACAGATACGCAGTATTTT. Translated: CASSVDRSTDTQYF. The chain is built from TRBV9 and TRBJ2-3; no clear D. CDR1 SGDLS and CDR2 YYNGEE come from the germline V gene. V lost 0 bases and J lost 0, with 5 bases in between. The CDR3 is made up of 14 amino acids. The full variable domain, with the rest looked up from reference TRBV9 and TRBJ2-3, is DSGVTQTPKHLITATGQRVTLRCSPRSGDLSVYWYQQSLDQGLQFLIQYYNGEERAKGNILERFSAQQFPDLHSELNLSSLELGDSALYFCASSVDRSTDTQYFGPGTRLTVL.

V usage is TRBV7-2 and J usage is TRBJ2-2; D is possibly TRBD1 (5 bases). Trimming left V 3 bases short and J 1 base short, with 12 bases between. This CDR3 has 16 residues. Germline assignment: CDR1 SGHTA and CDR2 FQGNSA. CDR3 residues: CASSLFSQGNTGELFF. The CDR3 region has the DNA TGTGCCAGCAGCTTGTTTAGCCAGGGGAACACCGGGGAGCTGTTTTTT.

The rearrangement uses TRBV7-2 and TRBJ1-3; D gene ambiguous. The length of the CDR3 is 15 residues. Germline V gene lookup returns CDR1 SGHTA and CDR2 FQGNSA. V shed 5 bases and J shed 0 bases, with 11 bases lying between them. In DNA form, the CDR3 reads TGTGCCAGCAGCCCCGTCAGAAGCTCTGGAAACACCATATATTTT. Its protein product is CASSPVRSSGNTIYF.

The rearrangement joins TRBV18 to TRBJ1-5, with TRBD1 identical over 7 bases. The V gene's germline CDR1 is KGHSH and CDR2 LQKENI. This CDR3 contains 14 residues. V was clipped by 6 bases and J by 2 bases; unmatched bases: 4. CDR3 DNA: TGTGCCAGCTCCTTCACAGGGGGCAATCAGCCCCAGCATTTT. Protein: CASSFTGGNQPQHF.

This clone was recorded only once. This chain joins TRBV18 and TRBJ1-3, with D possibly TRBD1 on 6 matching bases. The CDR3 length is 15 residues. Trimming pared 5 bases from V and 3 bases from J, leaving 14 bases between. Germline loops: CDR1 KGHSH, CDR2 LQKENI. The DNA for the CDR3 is TGTGCCAGCTCAAGGATGGACAGTCTTGGAAACACCATATATTTT. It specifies CASSRMDSLGNTIYF.

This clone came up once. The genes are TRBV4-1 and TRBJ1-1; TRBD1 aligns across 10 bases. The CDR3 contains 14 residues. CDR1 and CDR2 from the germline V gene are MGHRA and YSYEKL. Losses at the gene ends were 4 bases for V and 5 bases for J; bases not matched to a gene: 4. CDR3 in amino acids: CASSRPGQGTEAFF. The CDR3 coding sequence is TGCGCCAGCAGCCGCCCGGGACAGGGGACTGAAGCTTTCTTT.

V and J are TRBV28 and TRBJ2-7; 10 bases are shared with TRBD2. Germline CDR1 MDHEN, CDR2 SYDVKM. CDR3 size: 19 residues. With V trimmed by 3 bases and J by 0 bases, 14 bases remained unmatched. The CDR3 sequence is CASSLTRTSGHIFSYEQYF. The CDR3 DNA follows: TGTGCCAGCAGTTTGACGAGGACTAGCGGACACATCTTCTCCTACGAGCAGTACTTC.

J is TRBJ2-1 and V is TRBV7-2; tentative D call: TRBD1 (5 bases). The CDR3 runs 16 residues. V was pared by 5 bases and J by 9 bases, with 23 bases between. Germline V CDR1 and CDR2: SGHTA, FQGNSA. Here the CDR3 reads CASSLRTFSGDAEQFF. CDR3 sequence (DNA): TGTGCCAGCAGCCTAAGGACATTTTCGGGCGACGCTGAGCAGTTCTTC.

CDR3 in amino acids: CASRDDRGIADTQYF. The CDR3 DNA reads as TGTGCCAGCAGAGACGACAGGGGGATCGCAGATACGCAGTATTTT. The chain recombines TRBV2 with TRBJ2-3; TRBD1 matches 9 bases. The J segment lost 4 bases and the V segment lost 6 bases, leaving 8 bases of the junction unmatched. The germline V gene encodes CDR1 SNHLY and CDR2 FYNNEI. The CDR3 runs to 15 residues.

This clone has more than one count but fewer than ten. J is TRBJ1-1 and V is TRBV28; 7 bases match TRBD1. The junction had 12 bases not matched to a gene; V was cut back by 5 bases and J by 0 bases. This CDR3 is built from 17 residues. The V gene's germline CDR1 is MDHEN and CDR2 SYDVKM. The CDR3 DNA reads TGTGCCAGCAGTCCCCCGGGACAGAAAAAGTTGAACACTGAAGCTTTCTTT. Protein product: CASSPPGQKKLNTEAFF.

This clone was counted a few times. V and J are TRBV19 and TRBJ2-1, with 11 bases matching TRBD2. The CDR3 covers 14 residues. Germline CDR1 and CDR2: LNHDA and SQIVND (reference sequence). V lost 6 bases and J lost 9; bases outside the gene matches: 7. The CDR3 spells CASSPTGLAGEQFF. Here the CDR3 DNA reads TGTGCCAGTAGCCCAACAGGACTAGCGGGTGAGCAGTTCTTC.

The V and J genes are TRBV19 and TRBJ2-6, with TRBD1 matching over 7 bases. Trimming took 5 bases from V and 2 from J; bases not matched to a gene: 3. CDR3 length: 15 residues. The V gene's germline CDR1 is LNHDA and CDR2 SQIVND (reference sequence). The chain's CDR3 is CASSADRAGANVLTF. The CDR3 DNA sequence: TGTGCCAGTAGTGCCGACAGGGCTGGGGCCAACGTCCTGACTTTC.

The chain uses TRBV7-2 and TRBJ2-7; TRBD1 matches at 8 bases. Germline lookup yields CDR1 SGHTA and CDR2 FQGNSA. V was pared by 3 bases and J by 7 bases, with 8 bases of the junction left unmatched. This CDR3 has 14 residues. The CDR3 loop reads CASSFSGTGSEQYF. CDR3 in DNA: TGTGCCAGCAGCTTCTCCGGGACAGGCTCGGAGCAGTACTTC.

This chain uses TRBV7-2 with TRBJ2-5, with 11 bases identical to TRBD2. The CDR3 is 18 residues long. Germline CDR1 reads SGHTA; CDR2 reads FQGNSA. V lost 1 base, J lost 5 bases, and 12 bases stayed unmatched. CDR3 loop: CASSLGSLAGGVGETQYF. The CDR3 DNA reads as TGTGCCAGCAGCTTAGGGAGCCTAGCGGGGGGAGTGGGGGAGACCCAGTACTTC.